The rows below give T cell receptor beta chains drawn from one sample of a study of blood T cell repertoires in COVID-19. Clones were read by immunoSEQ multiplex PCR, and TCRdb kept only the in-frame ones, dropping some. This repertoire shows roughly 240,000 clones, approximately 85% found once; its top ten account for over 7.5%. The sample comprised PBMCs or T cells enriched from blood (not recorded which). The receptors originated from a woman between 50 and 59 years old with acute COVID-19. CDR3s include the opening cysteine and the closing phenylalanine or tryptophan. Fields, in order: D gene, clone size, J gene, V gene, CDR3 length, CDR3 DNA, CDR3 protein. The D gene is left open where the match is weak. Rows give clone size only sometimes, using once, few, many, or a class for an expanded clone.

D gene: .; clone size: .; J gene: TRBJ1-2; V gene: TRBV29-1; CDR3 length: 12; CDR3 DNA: TGCAGCACTGGACTCAGCCCCTATGGCTACACCTTC; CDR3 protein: CSTGLSPYGYTF
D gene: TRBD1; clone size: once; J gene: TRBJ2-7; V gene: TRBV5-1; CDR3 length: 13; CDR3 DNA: TGCGCCAGCAGCTGGCCAGGGGGATACGAGCAGTACTTC; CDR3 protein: CASSWPGGYEQYF
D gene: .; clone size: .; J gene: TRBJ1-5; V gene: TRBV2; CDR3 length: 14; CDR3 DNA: TGTGCCAGCAGCATCGGACAGCTACTTCAGCCCCAGCATTTT; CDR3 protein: CASSIGQLLQPQHF
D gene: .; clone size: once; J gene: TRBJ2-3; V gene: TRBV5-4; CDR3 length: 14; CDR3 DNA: TGTGCCAGCAGCATTTCTTCTAGCACAGATACGCAGTATTTT; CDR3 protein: CASSISSSTDTQYF
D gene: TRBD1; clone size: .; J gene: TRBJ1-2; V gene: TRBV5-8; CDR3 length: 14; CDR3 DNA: TGTGCCAGCAGCTTCCATCCGACAGGGGACAGCTACACCTTC; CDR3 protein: CASSFHPTGDSYTF
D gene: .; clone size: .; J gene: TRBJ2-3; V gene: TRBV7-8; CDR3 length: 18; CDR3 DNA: TGTGCCAGCAGCCTTCCGACAGGAGACCCCCTCGCCACAGATACGCAGTATTTT; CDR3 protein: CASSLPTGDPLATDTQYF
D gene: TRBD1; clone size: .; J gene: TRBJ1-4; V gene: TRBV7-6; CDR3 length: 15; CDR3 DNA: TGTGCCAGCAGCATCGGGACAGCGAAAGATGAAAAACTGTTTTTT; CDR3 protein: CASSIGTAKDEKLFF
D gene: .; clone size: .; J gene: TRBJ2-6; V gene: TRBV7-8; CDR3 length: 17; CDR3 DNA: TGTGCCAGCAGCCCCTCGCCTGGGAGCTCTGGGGCCAACGTCCTGACTTTC; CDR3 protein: CASSPSPGSSGANVLTF
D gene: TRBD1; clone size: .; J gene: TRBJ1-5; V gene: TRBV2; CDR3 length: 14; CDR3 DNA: TGTGCCAGCAGGGGGGACAGCCCTAGGGAGCCCCAGCATTTT; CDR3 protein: CASRGDSPREPQHF
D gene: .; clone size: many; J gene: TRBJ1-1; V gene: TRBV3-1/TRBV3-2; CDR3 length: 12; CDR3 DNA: TGTGCCAGCAGCCAAGGCACAGCAGAAGCTTTCTTT; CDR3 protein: CASSQGTAEAFF
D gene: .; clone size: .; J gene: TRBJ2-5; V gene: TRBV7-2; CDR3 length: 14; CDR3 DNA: TGTGCCAGCAGCTTTGTCAGTCCTCGTGAGACCCAGTACTTC; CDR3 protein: CASSFVSPRETQYF
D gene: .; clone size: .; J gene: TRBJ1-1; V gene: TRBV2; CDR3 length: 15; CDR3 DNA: TGTGCCAGCAGTCCCGGGGGAGTAATGAACACTGAAGCTTTCTTT; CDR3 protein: CASSPGGVMNTEAFF
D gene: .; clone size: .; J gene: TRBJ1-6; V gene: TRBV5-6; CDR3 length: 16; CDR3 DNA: TGTGCCAGCAGCTTGGAGTCAGGGGAAAATAATTCACCCCTCCACTTT; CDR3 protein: CASSLESGENNSPLHF
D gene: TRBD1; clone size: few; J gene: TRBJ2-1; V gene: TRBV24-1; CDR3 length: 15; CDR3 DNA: TGTGCCACCAGTATAGGACAGGGCTTCGACAATGAGCAGTTCTTC; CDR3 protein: CATSIGQGFDNEQFF
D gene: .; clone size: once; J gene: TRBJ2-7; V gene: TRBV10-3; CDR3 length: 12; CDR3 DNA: TGTGCCATCAGTAGAACAGGCTACGAGCAGTACTTC; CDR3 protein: CAISRTGYEQYF
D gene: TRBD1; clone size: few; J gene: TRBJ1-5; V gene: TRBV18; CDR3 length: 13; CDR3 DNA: TGTGCCAGCTCCGGACAGGGTGGTCAGCCCCAGCATTTT; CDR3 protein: CASSGQGGQPQHF
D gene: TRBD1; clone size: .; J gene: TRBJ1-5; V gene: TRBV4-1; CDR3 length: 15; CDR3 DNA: TGCGCCAGCAGCCAAGAGGACAGGGGACCTCAGCCCCAGCATTTT; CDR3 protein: CASSQEDRGPQPQHF